This T cell receptor (beta chain) was sequenced in a study of read filtering for tumor transcriptome and immune sequencing (dated by TCRdb to the early 2020s). Broadly, across the study: The cohort consisted of some 16 male and approximately 14 female patients, with a mean age of approximately 66 years and an age range of about 47 to 85. By revised international staging, eight or nine patients were R-ISS I, under 20 were R-ISS II and 6 or 7 were R-ISS III. Whole-transcriptome libraries were prepared with the TruSeq RNA Access Library Prep Kit after DNase treatment. TCR-region mapped reads per sample ranged from about 3.5 to 11 million with IR-seq versus only about 80 to 1,300 with RNA-seq. Using the same bone marrow samples, the study compared TCR repertoires obtained by targeted immune repertoire sequencing with those obtained by bulk whole-transcriptome sequencing. One main goal was a read-filtering strategy for immune repertoire data, in particular deciding whether clonotypes backed by only one read should be removed.

Inclusive of the bounding cysteine and phenylalanine, the CDR3 is 14 residues long. Solely the CDR3 DNA is kept, with 42 bases framed from the first base. Trimming at the junction amounts to 6 bases on V and 4 bases on J, and the germline ends lie 15 bases apart. CDR1 MNHEY and CDR2 SMNVEV were looked up in the germline V gene (reference sequence). This clonotype was detected ten times or more. Its recognized antigen is unknown. No much larger clonotype is one base removed from it; base qualities were not supplied. Each patient had bone marrow sampled at the time of active disease. Isolation of bone marrow mononuclear cells was performed by Ficoll-Hypaque density gradient centrifugation. CD138-negative cells were obtained by negative selection after labeling with CD138 magnetic microbeads on a MACS separator, removing myeloma plasma cells. Flow cytometry on an Attune NxT with CD138 antibodies was used to check the purity of the isolated cells. Total RNA was extracted with TRIzol reagent and quantified with a NanoDrop spectrophotometer. For each patient, paired RNA-seq and IR-seq were run on the CD138-negative bone marrow sample from that patient.

Points the paper makes about the study in general: Rather than purified T cells, the sorted CD138-negative fraction was a mixed bone marrow immune population. Single-read clonotypes made up 80% to 90% of clonotypes but only about 4% of total reads in IR-seq, compared with around 71% of clonotypes and roughly 45% of reads in RNA-seq. Clonotypes were captured by IR-seq at much higher depth and more reliably than by RNA-seq, and smaller IR-seq throughput was sufficient for identification of most shared clonotypes. Removing single-read clonotypes increased the correlation between IR-seq and RNA-seq shared clonotype proportions.

Starting from roughly 0.4 ug RNA, TCR libraries were constructed with the Immunoverse kit using molecular barcoded adaptors that cover the alpha/delta and beta/gamma chains. TCR library preparation used the same RNA that went into transcriptome sequencing. TCR libraries were sequenced on an Illumina HiSeq 4000 with 2 x 150 cycles. In the source study's methods: With MiXCR, TCR reads were aligned to human V, D, J and C references and assembled into CDR3 clonotypes, with quality filtering and error correction included. The tcR package in R was used for analysis of clonotype counts and gene usage diversity. For inspection of raw mapping reads, RNA-seq reads were mapped by STAR aligner version 2.5.3a onto GRCh37 of the human genome. IR-seq fastq files were randomly downsampled with Seqtk 1.3 to test the effect of sequencing depth on detected clonotypes. TCRdb applied fastp at Q25 and MiXCR to the public reads, then kept only in-frame beta chains. Each record represents a unique CDR3 protein, reported with the most common genes and DNA among its rows. These V and J calls originate from TCRdb's pipeline instead of the authors' own analysis. For this sample there are 65,000 or so distinct CDR3 sequences; roughly 18% appear just once. The ten most abundant clones make up roughly 10% of the sample.

This clonotype was obtained from a donor at least 40 years old with multiple myeloma. Rearrangement joined TRBV27 to TRBJ1-2, with the D gene call left open. Sequenced input: a population of CD138-negative cells sorted from bone marrow. Reading the label with the study, this specimen's cell subset or site is: bone marrow mononuclear cells depleted of CD138+ plasma/myeloma cells by negative magnetic selection. The CDR3: CASRTMDGTYGYTF. The DNA is TGTGCCAGCAGGACAATGGACGGAACCTATGGCTACACCTTC.